This T cell receptor (beta chain) stems from a study of blood T cell repertoires in COVID-19. Overall study context: Samples taken during acute and convalescent COVID-19 were collected in the United States, Italy and Spain. Nucleic acid was either cDNA or gDNA, and it came from T cells, B-cell-depleted T cells, or PBMCs.

V lost 0 bases and J 1 base, leaving 7 bases between the germline ends. Germline V gene data show CDR1 as MDHEN and CDR2 as SYDVKM. The CDR3 has 14 residues. All enrollees were roughly 18 to 90 years old and from around 25 US areas. The sample holds a few counts of this clone. Measured with immunoSEQ multiplex PCR; TCRdb has only the in-frame clones, and not every one. The repertoire includes 350,000 to 550,000 clones, around nine tenths of them detected once, and about 2.1% sits in the top ten. Sequencing input: PBMCs or T cells enriched from blood (not recorded which). The chain joins TRBV28 to TRBJ2-7, with no clear D. The sequence came from a woman aged 18 to 35 with acute COVID-19. CDR3 in DNA: TGTGCCAGCAGTTTATGGGGCAGTTCCTACGAGCAGTACTTC. Translating gives CASSLWGSSYEQYF.